The source of this T cell receptor beta chain is a study of identical twins (TCRdb year 2016). General notes on the study: The study deep-sequenced TCR alpha and beta repertoires from monozygotic twins, unrelated adults of various ages and cord blood to test whether fetal clonotypes persist. Replicate twin experiments were performed at different times using different library preparation protocols to rule out contamination.

Study-wide conclusions, independent of this receptor: Excess twin sharing in beta out-of-frame sequences was weaker because fewer shared sequences lowered the signal-to-noise ratio. Compared with coincidental sharing between unrelated individuals, an excess of low generation-probability sequences was observed among out-of-frame TCR alpha sequences shared between twins. Invariant T cells such as MAIT and iNKT could partly confound zero-insertion analyses, although diverse VJ usage argued against such confounding for most clonotypes. Abundant cord blood beta clonotypes carried fewer insertions; young adult naive repertoires showed a weaker similar trend, while memory repertoires showed none. Recombination models systematically underestimated out-of-frame TCR alpha sharing in monozygotic twins but agreed with sharing between unrelated individuals. Conclusions relied on cross-sectional statistical analysis, since the same donors could not be followed over many years.

Only healthy Caucasian donors were included. The twin cohort comprised three pairs of female monozygotic twins, all aged roughly 18 to 30 years. Miltenyi CD45RO+ enrichment and human naive T-cell isolation kits were used to isolate memory (CD45RO+) and naive T cells from PBMC. This clonotype was seen ten or more times. Its antigen is currently not known. No base quality values were provided; no much bigger clone lies one nucleotide off. To prepare the library, 5' RACE was applied. Instrument on record: Illumina HiSeq 2000. A universal primer binding site was introduced by template switching, and a unique molecular identifier was present in the final cDNA, enabling accurate counting of TCR cDNA molecules. First-strand cDNA for TCR alpha and beta chains was synthesized from specific primers in the conserved constant-segment region. To control for contamination, each cDNA library was double barcoded with a SMART-Mk sample barcode plus Illumina barcodes. TruSeq adapter sequences and Illumina sample barcodes were added in two successive PCR steps. The Illumina HiSeq platform was used with custom primers to sequence TCR alpha and beta cDNA libraries. The study's processing was this. MiGEC was used to process raw reads and extract unique molecular identifiers, and MiXCR was used to find CDR3 positions. For each individual, recombination models were inferred using an EM algorithm with the repgenHMM and IGoR tools. Shared clonotypes were analyzed with the tcR package in R, and sharing was normalized by the product of cloneset sizes. Out-of-frame nonproductive sequences were analyzed to study raw recombination free of thymic and clonal selection effects. TCRdb reprocessed the public reads (quality trimming at Q25 with fastp, clone calling with MiXCR) and kept in-frame beta chains. Each entry is one CDR3 protein sequence, shown with its most common DNA and genes. The authors' filters were not applied to this entry. This sample holds around 250,000 distinct CDR3 sequences; about 13% were observed only once. The top ten constitute 3.5% to 5% of the sample.

Its CDR3 holds 12 amino acids, cysteine through phenylalanine. The entry retains the CDR3 DNA only, 36 bases that are in frame from base 1. At the junction V is shortened by 6 bases and J by 4 bases, with 7 bases in between. Sequences MNHEY (CDR1) and SVGEGT (CDR2) are obtained from the germline V gene. These data also featured in a second study, about yellow fever vaccine responses in identical twins. Drawing on the second study: The authors reported that the T cell response to vaccination in identical twins appeared partly convergent and partly personalized. In the study, vaccine-responding T cell clones were precisely tracked in identical twins.

The rearranged chain carries TRBV6-2 or TRBV6-3 and TRBJ2-1, with no confident D gene call. The sequencing input was memory (CD45RO+) T cells sorted from blood. The cell subset or site label on this specimen signifies: CD45RO+ enriched T cells. The TCR sequence derives from a woman under 30 in good health. The bases are TGTGCCAGCAGCTCGATGTACAATGAGCAGTTCTTC. Protein translation: CASSSMYNEQFF.